The clone carrying this TCR beta chain was found many times. Regarding time point: newly diagnosed GD, antithyroid drugs for less than 3 months. With RNA extracted from PBMCs as input, the TCR library was made. This sample stems from a study of regulatory T cells in long-lasting Graves disease. Researchers made TCR beta libraries by using iRepertoire HTBI primers and running Arm-PCR on CDR3 regions. A single record per CDR3 protein comes from TCRdb applying MiXCR to the multiplex PCR reads. The table has around 400,000 distinct CDR3 sequences, around 15% seen once. This CDR3 contains 14 residues. CDR1 SGHTA and CDR2 FQGNSA come from the germline V gene. V was pared by 1 base and J by 5 bases, with 11 bases between.

The V gene is TRBV7-2, the J gene TRBJ2-5; D gene uncertain. The receptor comes from a female donor with Graves disease. The material sequenced was peripheral blood mononuclear cells (PBMCs), taken at new diagnosis, from a patient treated with antithyroid drugs. The CDR3 bases are TGTGCCAGCAGCTTAGAAAGGGTTGGGGAGACCCAGTACTTC. It translates to CASSLERVGETQYF.